This paragraph covers one TCR beta chain sequence. Its antigen remains unidentified. The sample comes from a study of cytomegalovirus exposure and HLA in healthy donors. CDR1 is SGHDT, CDR2 YYEEEE, per germline. The CDR3 is 13 residues long. With 60 Vbeta and 13 Jbeta primers, the PCR was carried out. Measured with immunoSEQ multiplex PCR; TCRdb has only the in-frame clones, and not every one. With tens of thousands of clones in the sample, the ten largest clones hold roughly 4.7%. Points from the study as a whole: The authors considered a cluster of highly shared sequence variants likely to be a sequencing artifact.

Sequencing was performed on PBMCs. The chain carries TRBV5-6 and TRBJ2-5; D is undetermined. The closer fit of TRBJ2-7 to the DNA end suggests the J call may be wrong. The source is a middle-aged woman in good health and CMV-seropositive. The CDR3 nucleotides are TGTGCCAGCAGCTCTCAGGCTTCCTACGAGCAGTACTTC. This encodes CASSSQASYEQYF.